This TCR beta chain is from a study of spatial heterogeneity in lung cancer. Study context: Approximately 70 TRACERx patients with early, untreated non-small cell lung cancer donated samples. Where present, follow-up PBMC were sequenced a median of roughly two years after resection.

CDR3 length equals 14 residues. Germline CDR1 reads LGHDT; CDR2 reads YNNKEL (reference sequence). Trimming removed 1 base from V and 2 bases from J, with 9 bases in between. This clonotype was found a few times. No antigen is known for it. Every cDNA TCR molecule received its own unique molecular identifier. In TCRdb, the 5' RACE reads were re-called with MiXCR into one record per CDR3 protein. The sample yields around 120,000 distinct CDR3 sequences, 9% to 15% seen once. Time point reported: blood at routine non-recurrence follow-up after resection. Whole RNA obtained from tumor, nontumor lung or frozen PBMC underwent sequencing without sorting. Study results and caveats: Expanded tumor TCRs that were ubiquitous appeared in blood more at resection than follow-up.

The material sequenced was PBMCs, taken at follow-up. The receptor comes from a male donor with early-stage non-small cell lung cancer. V and J are TRBV3-1 and TRBJ2-7; D not resolved. CDR3 DNA: TGTGCCAGCAGCCAAGGCGGCTGGGCCTACGAGCAGTACTTC. Translating gives CASSQGGWAYEQYF.